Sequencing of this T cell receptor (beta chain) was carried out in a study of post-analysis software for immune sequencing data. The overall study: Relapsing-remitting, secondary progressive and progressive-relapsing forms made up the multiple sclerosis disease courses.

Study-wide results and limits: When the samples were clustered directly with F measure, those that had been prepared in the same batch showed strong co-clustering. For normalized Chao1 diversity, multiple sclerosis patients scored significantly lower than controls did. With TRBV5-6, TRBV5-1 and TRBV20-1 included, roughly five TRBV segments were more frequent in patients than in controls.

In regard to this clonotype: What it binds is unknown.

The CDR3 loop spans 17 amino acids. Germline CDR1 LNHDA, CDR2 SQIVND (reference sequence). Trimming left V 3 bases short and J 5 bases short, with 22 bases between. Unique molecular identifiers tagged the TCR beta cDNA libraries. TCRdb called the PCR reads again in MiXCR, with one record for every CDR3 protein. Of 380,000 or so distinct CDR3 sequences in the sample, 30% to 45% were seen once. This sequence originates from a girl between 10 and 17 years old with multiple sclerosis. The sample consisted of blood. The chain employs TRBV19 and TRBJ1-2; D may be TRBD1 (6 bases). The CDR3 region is CASSIIESGDKLYGYTF. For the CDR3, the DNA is TGTGCCAGTAGTATCATTGAAAGCGGGGACAAGTTATATGGCTACACCTTC.